The 32 T cell receptor beta chains below all came from one sample that was sequenced in a study of monozygotic twins with inflammatory bowel disease (dated by TCRdb to about 2019). Library creation used 5' RACE. The data were produced on an Illumina HiSeq 2500. Once TCRdb had reprocessed the reads, it stored one entry per CDR3 protein sequence and supplied no DNA. The table of this sample itemizes about 420,000 distinct CDR3 sequences. Jointly, the top ten make up 2% to 2.5% of the sample. The sequencing input was blood. The receptor source for this set is a human donor with ulcerative colitis or Crohn's disease, or a healthy co-twin of an affected twin (not recorded which).

The chain joins TRBV6-1 to TRBJ1-2; as DNA is missing, the TRBD1 call by TCRdb cannot be tested. The CDR3 is 12 amino acids. Germline lookup yields CDR1 MNHNS and CDR2 SASEGT. CDR3 sequence reads: CASSWVGVGYTF.

The J gene is TRBJ2-3, the V gene TRBV18; TCRdb's assignment of TRBD2 cannot be checked, as there is no DNA. The CDR3 consists of 16 residues. Germline CDR1 is KGHSH and CDR2 is LQKENI. The CDR3 sequence: CASSPRSGSMTDTQYF.

The chain is built from TRBV7-6 and TRBJ2-1. The CDR3 has 15 residues. CDR1 is SGHVS and CDR2 is FNYEAQ in the germline V gene. CDR3 sequence reads: CASSLGFWGHNEQFF.

V is TRBV20-1 and J is TRBJ1-1; TCRdb's D call of TRBD1 is untestable without DNA. Germline V gene sequence: CDR1 DFQATT, CDR2 SNEGSKA (reference sequence). This CDR3 comprises 15 residues. CDR3 amino acids: CSARIFGQGKTEAFF.

The chain is built from TRBV20-1 and TRBJ2-5; the D call from TCRdb, TRBD1, cannot be confirmed without DNA. This CDR3 is 15 amino acids long. In germline, CDR1 is DFQATT, CDR2 SNEGSKA (reference sequence). The CDR3 loop reads CSARDYLGQTETQYF.

The V call is TRBV20-1, the J call TRBJ1-5; no DNA is available, so the TRBD1 call from TCRdb remains unchecked. The length of the CDR3 is 14 residues. Germline CDR1 and CDR2: DFQATT and SNEGSKA (reference sequence). The CDR3 spells CSATTTGANQPQHF.

This rearrangement joins TRBV5-1 to TRBJ2-7; TCRdb's D call, TRBD1, is unchecked because there is no DNA. The CDR3 has 15 residues. CDR1 is SGHRS and CDR2 is YFSETQ in the germline V gene. CDR3 amino acids: CASSLEGLSGDEQYF.

The chain carries TRBV4-3 and TRBJ2-3; TCRdb's D call of TRBD2 is untestable without DNA. CDR1 LGHNA and CDR2 YSLEER come from the germline V gene. The CDR3 has 16 residues. CDR3 sequence reads: CASSQGLAGNTDTQYF.

This rearrangement joins TRBV10-3 to TRBJ2-4. The CDR3 is 13 residues long. The germline CDR1 and CDR2 sequences are ENHRY and SYGVKD. This chain's CDR3 is CAIRPEAVGIQYF.

The chain carries TRBV5-6 and TRBJ1-2; TCRdb's D gene call, TRBD1, goes unchecked for lack of DNA. CDR3 length: 14 amino acids. Per the germline V gene, CDR1 is SGHDT and CDR2 is YYEEEE. This chain's CDR3 is CASSTIQGDYGYTF.

The chain carries TRBV3-1 and TRBJ1-1. Germline CDR1 LGHDT, CDR2 YNNKEL (reference sequence). The CDR3 spans 11 residues. The CDR3 is CATSRNTEAFF.

This chain links TRBV13 with TRBJ2-5; TCRdb outputs TRBD2, but without DNA this stays unchecked. CDR3 length: 15 amino acids. CDR1 and CDR2 from the germline V gene are PRHDT and FYEKMQ (reference sequence). CDR3 loop: CASSFRSGGQETQYF.

The chain has TRBV24-1 and TRBJ2-2; TCRdb designates TRBD1, a call that cannot be tested without DNA. The CDR3 length is 14 residues. The germline V gene has CDR1 KGHDR and CDR2 SFDVKD. The CDR3 region is CATSTQGNTGELFF.

The V and J genes are TRBV20-1 and TRBJ1-1; with no DNA, the TCRdb D assignment of TRBD1 cannot be verified. CDR3 length: 16 residues. CDR1 is DFQATT, CDR2 SNEGSKA, per germline (reference sequence). The CDR3 loop reads CSAKSVLDSSNTEAFF.

V is TRBV4-3 and J is TRBJ2-7; lacking DNA, the TRBD1 call made by TCRdb goes unchecked. Germline-derived CDR1 and CDR2 are LGHNA and YSLEER. The CDR3 spans 18 residues. CDR3 protein: CASSSDSSGTDLSYEQYF.

The chain has TRBV9 and TRBJ2-5; the TRBD2 assignment by TCRdb is unverifiable without DNA. Germline V gene data show CDR1 as SGDLS and CDR2 as YYNGEE. This CDR3 comprises 14 residues. CDR3: CASSPSGAKETQYF. Based on the CDR3 plus reference TRBV9 and TRBJ2-5, the full variable domain is DSGVTQTPKHLITATGQRVTLRCSPRSGDLSVYWYQQSLDQGLQFLIQYYNGEERAKGNILERFSAQQFPDLHSELNLSSLELGDSALYFCASSPSGAKETQYFGPGTRLLVL.

The CDR3 is CASSQGLAGTGELFF. This chain uses TRBV4-2 with TRBJ2-2; TCRdb proposes TRBD2, but this gene call is untestable without DNA. The CDR3 is made up of 15 amino acids. CDR1 LGHNA and CDR2 YNFKEQ come from the germline V gene.

This chain uses TRBV7-3 with TRBJ2-2; TCRdb's D call, TRBD2, is unchecked because there is no DNA. Germline V lookup: CDR1 SGHTA, CDR2 FQGTGA. The CDR3 is 13 residues long. The CDR3 reads CASSPRGVGELFF.

The gene calls are TRBV18 and TRBJ2-1; TCRdb's D gene call, TRBD2, goes unchecked for lack of DNA. Germline loops: CDR1 KGHSH, CDR2 LQKENI. CDR3 size: 15 residues. CDR3 loop: CASSLGTSARNEQFF.

V is TRBV10-3 and J is TRBJ1-2. This CDR3 spans 14 amino acids. Germline V lookup: CDR1 ENHRY, CDR2 SYGVKD. The CDR3 sequence is CAISESSSNYGYTF.

The chain combines TRBV5-1 with TRBJ2-2. This CDR3 has 15 residues. Germline V gene sequence: CDR1 SGHRS, CDR2 YFSETQ. The CDR3 reads CASSLESANTGELFF.

This chain connects TRBV4-2 to TRBJ1-2; without DNA, the TCRdb call of TRBD1 cannot be checked. Germline assignment: CDR1 LGHNA and CDR2 YNFKEQ. The CDR3 extends over 15 amino acids. The CDR3 sequence: CASSHSGQTNYGYTF.

This chain links TRBV5-1 with TRBJ1-1. The CDR3 contains 14 residues. CDR1 is SGHRS and CDR2 is YFSETQ in the germline V gene. CDR3: CASSLVSENTEAFF.

The CDR3 protein is CSVEATGQGPDTQYF. The chain has TRBV29-1 and TRBJ2-3; TCRdb calls TRBD1, which cannot be checked without DNA. Per the germline V gene, CDR1 is SQVTM and CDR2 is ANQGSEA. The CDR3 is made up of 15 amino acids.

The chain is built from TRBV5-1 and TRBJ1-1; there is no DNA to check the TCRdb D call of TRBD1. The CDR3 sequence is 19 residues long. The germline V gene has CDR1 SGHRS and CDR2 YFSETQ. The CDR3 spells CASSLVQPFRGLPNTEAFF.

The chain carries TRBV7-3 and TRBJ2-2. Germline assignment: CDR1 SGHTA and CDR2 FQGTGA. The CDR3 extends over 13 amino acids. The CDR3 loop is CASSLTWSGELFF. The whole variable domain, filled in from reference TRBV7-3 and TRBJ2-2, reads GAGVSQTPSNKVTEKGKYVELRCDPISGHTALYWYRQSLGQGPEFLIYFQGTGAADDSGLPNDRFFAVRPEGSVSTLKIQRTERGDSAVYLCASSLTWSGELFFGEGSRLTVL.

This chain links TRBV6-1 with TRBJ2-5; TCRdb reports TRBD2, a call that lacks DNA to check it against. CDR3 length equals 17 residues. Germline V gene data show CDR1 as MNHNS and CDR2 as SASEGT. CDR3: CASSQTAGLAAQETQYF.

This chain uses TRBV5-1 with TRBJ1-2. Germline CDR1 and CDR2: SGHRS and YFSETQ. The CDR3 runs to 14 residues. CDR3 in amino acids: CASSLERGTPGYTF. Full variable domain (missing parts from reference TRBV5-1 and TRBJ1-2): KAGVTQTPRYLIKTRGQQVTLSCSPISGHRSVSWYQQTPGQGLQFLFEYFSETQRNKGNFPGRFSGRQFSNSRSEMNVSTLELGDSALYLCASSLERGTPGYTFGSGTRLTVV.

The rearrangement joins TRBV19 to TRBJ2-1; TCRdb proposes TRBD2, but this gene call is untestable without DNA. CDR1 is LNHDA, CDR2 SQIVND, per germline (reference sequence). The CDR3 is made up of 15 amino acids. This CDR3 is CASSIGSSGFNEQFF.

The chain has TRBV12-3 or TRBV12-4 and TRBJ2-5; TCRdb gives TRBD2 as the D gene, but with no DNA this cannot be confirmed. There are 13 residues in the CDR3. This chain's CDR3 is CASARDSQETQYF.

V and J are TRBV6-1 and TRBJ2-1; TCRdb reports TRBD2, a call that lacks DNA to check it against. CDR3 length: 14 amino acids. Germline CDR1 reads MNHNS; CDR2 reads SASEGT. The CDR3 reads CASLTSGAYNEQFF.

CDR3 loop: CASSPGLAYTGELFF. The chain recombines TRBV7-3 with TRBJ2-2; TCRdb proposes TRBD2, but this gene call is untestable without DNA. The germline gives CDR1 SGHTA, CDR2 FQGTGA. CDR3 length: 15 amino acids. Full variable domain (remainder filled in from reference TRBV7-3 and TRBJ2-2): GAGVSQTPSNKVTEKGKYVELRCDPISGHTALYWYRQSLGQGPEFLIYFQGTGAADDSGLPNDRFFAVRPEGSVSTLKIQRTERGDSAVYLCASSPGLAYTGELFFGEGSRLTVL.